Below are 4 T cell receptor beta chains sequenced from a single sample in a study of T cell responses to AZD1222 COVID-19 vaccine. Generated by immunoSEQ multiplex PCR, the TCRdb table keeps only in-frame clones and is missing some. The sample includes around 89,000 clones, roughly 93% seen only once; the top ten take 22%. This material consisted of peripheral blood, taken on day 0 of AZD1222 vaccination. Receptor source: an adult in good health.

This rearrangement joins TRBV18 to TRBJ1-5; D is uncertain. V lost 5 bases, J lost 3 bases, and 5 bases lay in between. Germline CDR1 reads KGHSH; CDR2 reads LQKENI. This CDR3 is 12 amino acids long. In DNA form, the CDR3 reads TGTGCCAGCTCAGTGAACAATCAGCCCCAGCATTTT. Protein: CASSVNNQPQHF.

The V and J genes are TRBV6-6 and TRBJ1-3; D is undetermined. The CDR3 consists of 14 residues. Trimming stripped 6 bases from V and 4 bases from J, with 13 bases between. CDR1 and CDR2 (germline): MNHNY, SVGAGI (reference sequence). The CDR3 coding sequence is TGTGCCAGCAGAAACGCGGCCCGGGGAAACACCATATATTTT. Translation: CASRNAARGNTIYF.

The V and J genes are TRBV6-6 and TRBJ2-7, with a possible D match to TRBD2 (5 bases). V was shortened by 6 bases and J by 6 bases, with 15 bases between the two germline ends. The CDR3 length is 13 residues. CDR1 is MNHNY and CDR2 is SVGAGI in the germline V gene (reference sequence). CDR3 protein: CASRTGERAEQYF. CDR3 DNA sequence: TGTGCCAGCAGAACCGGGGAGAGGGCCGAGCAGTACTTC.

The chain has TRBV6-5 and TRBJ1-1; D is uncertain. The germline V and J ends were trimmed by 6 bases and 0 bases, with 11 bases remaining between them. CDR1 MNHEY and CDR2 SVGAGI come from the germline V gene. This CDR3 contains 14 residues. CDR3 DNA: TGTGCCAGCAGCATAACAGCTATGAACACTGAAGCTTTCTTT. It encodes CASSITAMNTEAFF.